This T cell receptor (beta chain) emerged from a study of shared clonotypes between healthy human individuals. With regard to this clone: The antigen is not known.

Deep-level assay runs were performed. 200 ng DNA, around 30,000 T cell genomes, went into each sorted-subset replicate PCR. TCRdb's table, derived via immunoSEQ multiplex PCR, lists solely in-frame clones and lacks some. The data hold just over 2,000,000 clones, with approximately 94% observed a single time. CD45RO-negative, CCR7-positively selected cells formed the naive CD8 fraction, excluding terminally differentiated effector memory CD45RA+ cells. Study donors comprised healthy, HIV-negative adults devoid of recent acute infection or vaccination. Whole-study findings and limits: With a handful of donors compared, around 5% of naive CD4 clonotypes were shared.

The TCR was taken from a man aged 18 to 30 in good health. The specimen was naive CD8+ T cells sorted from blood.

This CDR3 is CASSQEGVYEQYF. The DNA for the CDR3 is TGCGCCAGCAGCCAAGAGGGGGTCTACGAGCAGTACTTC. This sequence joins TRBV4-1 and TRBJ2-7; either TRBD1 or TRBD2 may supply D (5 bases each). Per germline, CDR1 MGHRA and CDR2 YSYEKL. V lost 0 bases to trimming and J lost 3 bases, with 6 bases between them. CDR3 length: 13 residues.